This TCR beta chain comes out of a study of CD8 T cells in Susac syndrome. Study conclusions and caveats: The authors acknowledged that their TCR sequencing and HLA analysis involved a relatively small number of individuals.

With 2 bases removed from V and 0 bases from J, the gap between germline ends came to 11 bases. Germline lookup yields CDR1 SNHLY and CDR2 FYNNEI. CDR3 size: 16 residues. Random hexamers were used to reverse transcribe an amount of about 0.45 to 1 ug RNA. In TCRdb, the immunoSEQ multiplex PCR reads were re-called with MiXCR into one record per CDR3 protein. This table has roughly 180,000 distinct CDR3 sequences, 90% to 95% appearing once. With respect to this clonotype: Its target is unknown.

V is TRBV2 and J is TRBJ1-3; no definite D call. Sequencing used CD4+ T cells from PBMCs. This TCR was sampled from a human donor in good health. CDR3 loop: CASSELSADSGNTIYF. The DNA for the CDR3 is TGTGCCAGCAGTGAACTATCGGCAGACTCTGGAAACACCATATATTTT.